These 14 T cell receptor beta chains share one sample of origin, sequenced in a study of T-cell memory formation after mild COVID-19. TCRdb reanalysed the 5' RACE reads using MiXCR and keeps one entry per CDR3 protein. The repertoire holds more than 300,000 distinct CDR3 sequences, with around 15% as singletons. Material: PBMCs or a T cell subset sorted from them (not recorded which). Receptors originate from a man aged 18 to 35 who had mild COVID-19 (a few samples of this study predate the infection). Cell type and time point are not known.

The table lists this clonotype with a few counts. The chain combines TRBV10-3 with TRBJ2-5; D is uncertain. The length of the CDR3 is 13 residues. Per germline, CDR1 ENHRY and CDR2 SYGVKD. Between the trimmed V and J ends, which lost 5 bases and 0 bases, there was a span of 7 bases. The DNA for the CDR3 is TGTGCCATCAGTAGGACGAACCAAGAGACCCAGTACTTC. Translating it yields CAISRTNQETQYF.

The chain recombines TRBV5-1 with TRBJ2-3; D gene ambiguous. Germline V gives CDR1 SGHRS, CDR2 YFSETQ. The CDR3 is made up of 16 amino acids. Between the trimmed V and J ends, which lost 0 bases and 2 bases, there was a span of 13 bases. CDR3: CASSLAGRLTTDTQYF. The CDR3, as DNA: TGCGCCAGCAGCTTGGCGGGCCGCCTCACCACAGATACGCAGTATTTT.

The chain carries TRBV7-8 and TRBJ2-3; D possibly corresponds to TRBD2 (5 bases). Trimming took off 5 bases at V and 4 bases at J, with 16 bases between the two ends. Germline V gives CDR1 SGHVS, CDR2 FQNEAQ. The CDR3 loop spans 15 amino acids. The CDR3 sequence: CASSPRGASADTQYF. CDR3 nucleotides: TGTGCCAGCAGCCCCCGGGGAGCGAGTGCAGATACGCAGTATTTT.

This clonotype was counted only a few times. The genes are TRBV12-3 or TRBV12-4 and TRBJ2-3; 9 bases line up with TRBD1. The CDR3 is 13 residues long. V dropped 8 bases and J dropped 5; count of bases not matched to a gene: 5. CDR3 sequence: CASVTGGKDTQYF. The CDR3 nucleotides are TGTGCCAGCGTAACAGGGGGCAAAGATACGCAGTATTTT.

V gene TRBV2 combines with J gene TRBJ1-5; no definite D call. This CDR3 has 14 residues. The germline V gene encodes CDR1 SNHLY and CDR2 FYNNEI. Trimming removed 8 bases at V and 2 bases at J, with 13 bases between. The CDR3 region has the DNA TGTGCCAGCGCTTCCAGCAGCGGCAATCAGCCCCAGCATTTT. Translation gives CASASSSGNQPQHF.

The chain has TRBV3-1 and TRBJ1-3; possible D gene TRBD1, 6 bases. CDR1 and CDR2 (germline): LGHDT, YNNKEL (reference sequence). V lost 0 bases and J lost 0, with 12 bases in between. This CDR3 is 17 amino acids long. The CDR3 loop reads CASSQDTGLSSGNTIYF. DNA for the CDR3: TGTGCCAGCAGCCAAGATACAGGGCTGAGCTCTGGAAACACCATATATTTT.

The chain uses TRBV18 and TRBJ2-7; the D is unclear. Germline V gene data show CDR1 as KGHSH and CDR2 as LQKENI. Trimming stripped 3 bases from V and 2 bases from J, with 8 bases between. The CDR3 consists of 13 residues. CDR3 amino acids: CASSPGNTYEQYF. For the CDR3, the DNA is TGTGCCAGCTCACCGGGGAACACCTACGAGCAGTACTTC. Variable domain in full (rest from reference TRBV18 and TRBJ2-7): NAGVMQNPRHLVRRRGQEARLRCSPMKGHSHVYWYRQLPEEGLKFMVYLQKENIIDESGMPKERFSAEFPKEGPSILRIQQVVRGDSAAYFCASSPGNTYEQYFGPGTRLTVT.

This clonotype has a handful of counts. The J gene is TRBJ2-7, the V gene TRBV14; D unresolved. The CDR3 is 15 amino acids. The V end lost 1 base, the J end lost 3 bases, and 13 bases lay between the germline ends. Germline assignment: CDR1 SGHDN and CDR2 FVKESK. The CDR3 DNA is TGTGCCAGCAGCCAAGGTCGGAACGGATTCTACGAGCAGTACGTC. Residues: CASSQGRNGFYEQYV.

This clonotype was seen many times. This chain uses TRBV12-3 or TRBV12-4 with TRBJ2-2; 7 positions match TRBD1. With V trimmed by 3 bases and J by 7 bases, 5 bases remained unmatched. The CDR3 sequence is 14 residues long. The CDR3 DNA follows: TGTGCCAGCAGTTTCGACAGGGTTCACGGGGAGCTGTTTTTT. It encodes CASSFDRVHGELFF.

A few counts support this clonotype. This chain links TRBV10-3 with TRBJ2-7, with 7 bases that match TRBD1. J was trimmed by 10 bases and V by 4 bases; bases with no gene match: 4. Germline V gene sequence: CDR1 ENHRY, CDR2 SYGVKD. The CDR3 is 11 residues long. This chain's CDR3 is CAISAGQEQYV. The CDR3 coding sequence is TGTGCCATCAGTGCTGGACAGGAACAGTACGTC.

This clonotype was seen a handful of times. The chain has TRBV5-4 and TRBJ2-2; the D gene is possibly TRBD2 (5 bases). V was clipped by 7 bases and J by 4 bases, with 8 bases between them. CDR3 length: 12 residues. Germline V gene data show CDR1 as SGHNT and CDR2 as YYREEE (reference sequence). The CDR3 region is CASRGGTGELFF. The CDR3 DNA follows: TGTGCCAGCCGCGGAGGCACCGGGGAGCTGTTTTTT.

This rearrangement joins TRBV5-1 to TRBJ1-1; D is unclear. The CDR3 is made up of 14 amino acids. Germline loops: CDR1 SGHRS, CDR2 YFSETQ. Trimming left V 0 bases short and J 5 bases short, with 11 bases between. DNA for the CDR3: TGCGCCAGCAGCTTGGACAGTAGTAGAACTGAAGCTTTCTTT. It encodes CASSLDSSRTEAFF.

This chain links TRBV25-1 with TRBJ1-2; the match to TRBD1 covers 8 bases. This CDR3 is 19 amino acids long. Trimming cost V 2 bases and J 7 bases; bases outside gene matches: 21. Germline V lookup: CDR1 MGHDK, CDR2 SYGVNS. The CDR3: CASSENSPIPPRGLSGYTF. The CDR3, as DNA: TGTGCCAGCAGTGAAAATTCCCCCATCCCCCCCAGGGGGCTGAGTGGCTACACCTTC.

This clonotype was picked up a small number of times. This rearrangement joins TRBV7-2 to TRBJ1-1; D not resolved. V was shortened by 4 bases and J by 2 bases, with 8 bases between the two germline ends. The CDR3 extends over 13 amino acids. CDR1 and CDR2 from the germline V gene are SGHTA and FQGNSA. This CDR3 is CASSSQQNTEAFF. The CDR3 nucleotides read TGTGCCAGCAGCTCCCAGCAAAACACTGAAGCTTTCTTT.